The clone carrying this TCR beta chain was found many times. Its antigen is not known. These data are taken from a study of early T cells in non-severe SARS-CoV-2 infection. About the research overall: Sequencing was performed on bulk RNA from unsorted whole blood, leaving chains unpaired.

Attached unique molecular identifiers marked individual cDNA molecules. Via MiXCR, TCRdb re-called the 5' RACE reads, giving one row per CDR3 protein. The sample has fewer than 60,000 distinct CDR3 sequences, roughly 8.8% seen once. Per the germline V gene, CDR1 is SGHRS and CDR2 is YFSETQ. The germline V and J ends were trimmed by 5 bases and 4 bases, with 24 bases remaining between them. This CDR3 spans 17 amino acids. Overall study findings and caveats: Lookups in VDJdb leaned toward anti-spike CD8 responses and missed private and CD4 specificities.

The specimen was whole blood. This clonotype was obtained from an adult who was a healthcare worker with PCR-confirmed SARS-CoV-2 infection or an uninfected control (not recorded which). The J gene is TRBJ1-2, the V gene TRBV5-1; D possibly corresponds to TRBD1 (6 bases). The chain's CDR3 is CASRLETGQDRSYGYTF. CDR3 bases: TGCGCCAGCAGACTTGAAACGGGACAAGACCGTTCCTATGGCTACACCTTC.